Following are 13 T cell receptor beta chains from one sample sequenced in a study of long-term antiretroviral therapy in people with HIV. It was version v3.0 of the immunoSEQ assay that was run at survey level. Assay used: immunoSEQ multiplex PCR; TCRdb lists only in-frame clones, some missing. Altogether under 45,000 clones are present, around 83% being singletons, with the ten largest covering approximately 6.2%. Source: unsorted PBMCs, taken 1 year after starting antiretroviral therapy. Every receptor here comes from a man between 18 and 35 years old with HIV.

This rearrangement joins TRBV27 to TRBJ2-1, with TRBD2 as a possible D gene (5 bases). Germline V gene data show CDR1 as MNHEY and CDR2 as SMNVEV (reference sequence). The CDR3 sequence is 12 residues long. Between the trimmed V and J ends, which lost 6 bases and 10 bases, there was a span of 13 bases. The CDR3 DNA sequence: TGTGCCAGCAGGCTAGGATCTAGCGAGCAGTTCTTC. Amino acids: CASRLGSSEQFF.

This chain links TRBV19 with TRBJ2-7; 9 bases line up with TRBD1. Germline values: CDR1 LNHDA, CDR2 SQIVND (reference sequence). V gave up 5 bases and J gave up 7 bases; unmatched junction bases: 9. The CDR3 spans 14 residues. The CDR3: CASSPWTGDQEQYF. CDR3 nucleotide sequence: TGTGCCAGTAGTCCCTGGACAGGGGATCAGGAGCAGTACTTC.

The genes are TRBV6-1 and TRBJ1-1; 9 bases agree with TRBD1. J gave up 4 bases and V 2 bases, and 8 bases lay outside the gene matches. Germline values: CDR1 MNHNS, CDR2 SASEGT. The CDR3 runs to 16 residues. The DNA for the CDR3 is TGTGCCAGCAGTGAATATTTGGGGACAGGGATCACTGAAGCTTTCTTT. It encodes CASSEYLGTGITEAFF.

This clone came up once. A junction boundary mismatches the germline segment, possibly from a read error. The V and J genes are TRBV19 and TRBJ1-1; possibly TRBD1 for D (6 bases). The CDR3 length is 14 residues. Germline values: CDR1 LNHDA, CDR2 SQIVND (reference sequence). CDR3 nucleotides: TGTGCCAGTAGTATAGGAACAGGGAACCCTGAAGCTTTCTTT. Translated: CASSIGTGNPEAFF.

CDR3 protein: CASSIRWTGDNYGYTF. CDR3 DNA: TGTGCCAGTAGTATAAGGTGGACAGGCGATAACTATGGCTACACCTTC. The chain employs TRBV19 and TRBJ1-2; 7 positions agree with TRBD1. Per germline, CDR1 LNHDA and CDR2 SQIVND (reference sequence). The CDR3 runs 16 residues. The V and J ends lost 2 bases and 1 base, in that order; junction bases with no gene match: 7.

This sequence joins TRBV9 and TRBJ2-1; possible D gene TRBD2, 6 bases. Deletions cut 0 bases from V and 9 bases from J, with 10 bases between. From germline, CDR1 is SGDLS and CDR2 YYNGEE. The CDR3 runs 13 residues. The CDR3 DNA is TGTGCCAGCAGCGTAGCCCTCGGGGGTGAGCAGTTCTTC. It translates to CASSVALGGEQFF.

This rearrangement joins TRBV5-6 to TRBJ1-4; 8 nucleotides agree with TRBD1. J was trimmed by 0 bases and V by 4 bases; bases with no gene match: 5. The germline V gene encodes CDR1 SGHDT and CDR2 YYEEEE. The CDR3 consists of 16 residues. CDR3: CASSRGQVATNEKLFF. Written as DNA, the CDR3 is TGTGCCAGCAGCAGGGGACAGGTCGCAACTAATGAAAAACTGTTTTTT.

The chain links TRBV5-4 to TRBJ2-1, with TRBD2 matching over 8 bases. Germline V CDR1 and CDR2: SGHNT, YYREEE (reference sequence). V was clipped by 4 bases and J by 0 bases; unmatched bases: 3. The CDR3 has 15 residues. The CDR3 coding sequence is TGTGCCAGCAGCGATAGCGGGACCTCCTACAATGAGCAGTTCTTC. This translates into CASSDSGTSYNEQFF.

V and J are TRBV7-2 and TRBJ2-1, with D possibly being TRBD1 or TRBD2 (5 bases each). V dropped 5 bases and J dropped 4 bases, with 9 bases sitting between them. Germline V gene data show CDR1 as SGHTA and CDR2 as FQGNSA. The CDR3 length is 13 residues. DNA of the CDR3: TGTGCCAGCAGCCTCGGGGCTTACAATGAGCAGTTCTTC. It specifies CASSLGAYNEQFF.

This chain joins TRBV5-4 and TRBJ2-1; D not resolved. V gave up 0 bases and J gave up 5 bases, with 6 bases separating them. The germline CDR1 and CDR2 sequences are SGHNT and YYREEE (reference sequence). This CDR3 region has 13 residues. The CDR3 DNA follows: TGTGCCAGCAGCTTGGCCGCCCACAATGAGCAGTTCTTC. This sequence encodes CASSLAAHNEQFF.

The chain employs TRBV9 and TRBJ2-1; TRBD2 is a possible D gene (6 bases). Germline values: CDR1 SGDLS, CDR2 YYNGEE. Between the trimmed V and J ends, which lost 4 bases and 7 bases, there was a span of 18 bases. This CDR3 contains 15 residues. The CDR3 protein is CASSPPGGPLNEQFF. The DNA for the CDR3 is TGTGCCAGCAGCCCCCCCGGGGGACCCCTGAATGAGCAGTTCTTC.

This clone appeared once. The DNA of the CDR3 is TGTGCCAGCAGTACCCTCTACAGGGGGACCCGTTACGAGCAGTACTTC. This gives the protein CASSTLYRGTRYEQYF. The chain joins TRBV28 to TRBJ2-7; 8 nucleotides line up with TRBD1. After removal of 5 bases from V and 4 bases from J, the junction contained 13 bases not matched to a gene. Germline V gene lookup returns CDR1 MDHEN and CDR2 SYDVKM. The CDR3 has 16 residues.

The CDR3 DNA sequence: TGTGCCAGCAGCTTGCTCAGGGATCAGCCCCAGCATTTT. Translated: CASSLLRDQPQHF. V gene TRBV5-5 combines with J gene TRBJ1-5, with D possibly being TRBD1 (5 bases). The CDR3 loop spans 13 amino acids. V lost 1 base, J lost 5 bases, and 7 bases lay in between. Germline V gives CDR1 SGHKS, CDR2 YYEKEE (reference sequence).